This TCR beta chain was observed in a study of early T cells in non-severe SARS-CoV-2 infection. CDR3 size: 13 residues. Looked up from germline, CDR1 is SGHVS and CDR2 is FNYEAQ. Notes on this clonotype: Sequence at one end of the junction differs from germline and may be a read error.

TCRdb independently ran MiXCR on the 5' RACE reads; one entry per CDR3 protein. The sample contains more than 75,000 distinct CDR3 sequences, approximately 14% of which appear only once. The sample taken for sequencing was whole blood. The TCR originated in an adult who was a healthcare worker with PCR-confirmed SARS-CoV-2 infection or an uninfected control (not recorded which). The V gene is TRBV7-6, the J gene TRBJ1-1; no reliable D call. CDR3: CASSLTTNTKAFF. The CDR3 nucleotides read TGTGCCAGCAGCTTAACGACTAACACTAAAGCTTTCTTT.